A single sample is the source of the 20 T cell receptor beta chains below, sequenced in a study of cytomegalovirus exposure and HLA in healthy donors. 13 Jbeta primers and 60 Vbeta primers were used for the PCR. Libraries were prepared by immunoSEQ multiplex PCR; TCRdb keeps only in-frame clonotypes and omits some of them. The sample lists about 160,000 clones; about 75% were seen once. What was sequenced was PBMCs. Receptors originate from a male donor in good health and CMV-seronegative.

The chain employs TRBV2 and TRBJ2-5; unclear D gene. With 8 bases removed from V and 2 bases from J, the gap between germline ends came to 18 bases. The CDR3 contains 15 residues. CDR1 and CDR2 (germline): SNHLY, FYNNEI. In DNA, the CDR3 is TGTGCCAGCGGCGATATCGACTTCGGGCAAGAGACCCAGTACTTC. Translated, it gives CASGDIDFGQETQYF.

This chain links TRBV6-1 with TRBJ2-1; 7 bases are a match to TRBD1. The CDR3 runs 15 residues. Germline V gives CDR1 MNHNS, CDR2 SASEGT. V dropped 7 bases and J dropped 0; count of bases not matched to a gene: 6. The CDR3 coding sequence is TGTGCCAGCAAGACAGGGTTCAGCTCCTACAATGAGCAGTTCTTC. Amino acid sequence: CASKTGFSSYNEQFF.

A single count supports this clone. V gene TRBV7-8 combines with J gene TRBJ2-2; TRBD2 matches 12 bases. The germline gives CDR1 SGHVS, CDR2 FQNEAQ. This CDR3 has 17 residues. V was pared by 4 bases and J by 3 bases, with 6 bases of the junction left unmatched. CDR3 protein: CASSSDGLAGHTGELFF. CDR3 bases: TGTGCCAGCAGCTCCGACGGACTAGCGGGGCACACCGGGGAGCTGTTTTTT.

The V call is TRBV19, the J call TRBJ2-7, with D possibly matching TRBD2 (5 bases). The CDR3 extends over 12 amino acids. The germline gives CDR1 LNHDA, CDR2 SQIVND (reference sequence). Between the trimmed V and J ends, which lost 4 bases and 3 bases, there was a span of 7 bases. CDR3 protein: CASSSGFYEQYF. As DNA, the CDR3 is TGTGCCAGTAGTAGCGGGTTCTACGAGCAGTACTTC.

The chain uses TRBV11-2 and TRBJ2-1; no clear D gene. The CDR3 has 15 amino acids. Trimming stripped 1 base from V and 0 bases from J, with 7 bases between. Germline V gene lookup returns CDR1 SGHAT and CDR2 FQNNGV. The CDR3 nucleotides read TGTGCCAGCAGCTTAGGCTGGAGCTCCTACAATGAGCAGTTCTTC. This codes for CASSLGWSSYNEQFF.

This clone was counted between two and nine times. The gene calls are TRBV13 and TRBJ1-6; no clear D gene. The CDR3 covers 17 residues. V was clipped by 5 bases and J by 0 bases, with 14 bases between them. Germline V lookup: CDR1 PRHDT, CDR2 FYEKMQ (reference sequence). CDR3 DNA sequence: TGTGCCAGCAGCCGGAACGACGGGAGCTCCTATAATTCACCCCTCCACTTT. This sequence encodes CASSRNDGSSYNSPLHF.

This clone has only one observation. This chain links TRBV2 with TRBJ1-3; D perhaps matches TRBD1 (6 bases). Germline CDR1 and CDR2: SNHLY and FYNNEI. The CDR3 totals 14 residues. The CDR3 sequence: CARSGVQGGNTIYF. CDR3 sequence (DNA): TGTGCGAGGAGCGGGGTACAGGGCGGAAACACCATATATTTT.

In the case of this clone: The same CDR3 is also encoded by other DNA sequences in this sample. The CDR3 sequence is CASSPGTDYGYTF. Written as DNA, the CDR3 is TGTGCCAGCTCACCAGGGACAGACTATGGCTACACCTTC. This rearrangement joins TRBV18 to TRBJ1-2; 7 bases map to TRBD1. This CDR3 is 13 amino acids long. The junction had 0 bases not matched to a gene; V was cut back by 2 bases and J by 3 bases. The germline CDR1 and CDR2 sequences are KGHSH and LQKENI. The full variable domain, rest sourced from reference TRBV18 and TRBJ1-2, is NAGVMQNPRHLVRRRGQEARLRCSPMKGHSHVYWYRQLPEEGLKFMVYLQKENIIDESGMPKERFSAEFPKEGPSILRIQQVVRGDSAAYFCASSPGTDYGYTFGSGTRLTVV.

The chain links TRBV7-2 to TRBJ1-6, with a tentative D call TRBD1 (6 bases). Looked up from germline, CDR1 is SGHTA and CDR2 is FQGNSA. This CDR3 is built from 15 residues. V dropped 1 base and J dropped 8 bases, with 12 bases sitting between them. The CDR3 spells CASSLDVQGYSPLHF. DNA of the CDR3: TGTGCCAGCAGCTTAGACGTACAGGGTTATTCACCCCTCCACTTT.

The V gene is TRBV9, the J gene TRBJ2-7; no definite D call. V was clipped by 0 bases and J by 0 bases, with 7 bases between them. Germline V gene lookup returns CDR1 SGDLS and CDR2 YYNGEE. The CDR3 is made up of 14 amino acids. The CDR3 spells CASSVDYSSYEQYF. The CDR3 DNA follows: TGTGCCAGCAGCGTAGATTACAGCTCCTACGAGCAGTACTTC. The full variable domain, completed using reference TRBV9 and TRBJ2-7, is DSGVTQTPKHLITATGQRVTLRCSPRSGDLSVYWYQQSLDQGLQFLIQYYNGEERAKGNILERFSAQQFPDLHSELNLSSLELGDSALYFCASSVDYSSYEQYFGPGTRLTVT.

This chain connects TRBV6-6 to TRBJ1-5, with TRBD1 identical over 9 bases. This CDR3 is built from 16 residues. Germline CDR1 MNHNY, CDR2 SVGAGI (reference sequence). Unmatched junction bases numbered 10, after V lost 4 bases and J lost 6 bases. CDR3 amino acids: CASSSSTRDRAQPQHF. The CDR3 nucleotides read TGTGCCAGCAGTTCCTCTACAAGGGACAGGGCTCAGCCCCAGCATTTT.

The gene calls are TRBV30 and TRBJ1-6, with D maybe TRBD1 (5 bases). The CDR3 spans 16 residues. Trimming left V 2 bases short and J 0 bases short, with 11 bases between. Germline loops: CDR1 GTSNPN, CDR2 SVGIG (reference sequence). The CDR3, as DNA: TGTGCCTGGAGTTTCGGGGGGAGCTCCTATAATTCACCCCTCCACTTT. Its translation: CAWSFGGSSYNSPLHF.

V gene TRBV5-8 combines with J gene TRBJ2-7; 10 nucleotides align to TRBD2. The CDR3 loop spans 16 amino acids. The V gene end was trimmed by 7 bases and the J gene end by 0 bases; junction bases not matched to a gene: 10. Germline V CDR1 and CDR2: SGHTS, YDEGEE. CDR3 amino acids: CASYPGLAPGSYEQYF. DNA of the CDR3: TGTGCCAGCTATCCGGGACTAGCGCCCGGCTCCTACGAGCAGTACTTC.

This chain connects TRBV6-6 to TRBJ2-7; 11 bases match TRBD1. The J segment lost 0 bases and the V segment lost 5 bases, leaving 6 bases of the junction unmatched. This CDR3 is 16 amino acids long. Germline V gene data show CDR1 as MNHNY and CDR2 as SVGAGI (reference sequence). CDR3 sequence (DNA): TGTGCCAGCAGTATCCCCGGGACAGGGGGCTCCTACGAGCAGTACTTC. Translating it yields CASSIPGTGGSYEQYF.

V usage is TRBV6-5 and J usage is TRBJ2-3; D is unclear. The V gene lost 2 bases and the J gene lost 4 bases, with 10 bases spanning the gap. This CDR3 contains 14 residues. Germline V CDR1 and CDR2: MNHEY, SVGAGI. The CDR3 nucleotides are TGTGCCAGCAGTTACGGTACAGCACCAGATACGCAGTATTTT. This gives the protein CASSYGTAPDTQYF.

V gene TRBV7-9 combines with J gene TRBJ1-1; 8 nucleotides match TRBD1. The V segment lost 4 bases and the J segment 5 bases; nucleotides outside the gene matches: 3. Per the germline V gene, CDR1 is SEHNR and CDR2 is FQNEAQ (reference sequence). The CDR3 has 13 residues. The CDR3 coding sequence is TGTGCCAGCAGCTCACAGGGGGGGACTGAAGCTTTCTTT. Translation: CASSSQGGTEAFF.

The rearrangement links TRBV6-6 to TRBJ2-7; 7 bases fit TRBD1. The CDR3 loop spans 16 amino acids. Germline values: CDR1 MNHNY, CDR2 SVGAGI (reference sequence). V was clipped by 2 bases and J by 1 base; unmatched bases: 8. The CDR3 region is CASSYGESGGSYEQYF. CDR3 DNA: TGTGCCAGCAGTTACGGGGAGTCAGGGGGTTCCTACGAGCAGTACTTC.

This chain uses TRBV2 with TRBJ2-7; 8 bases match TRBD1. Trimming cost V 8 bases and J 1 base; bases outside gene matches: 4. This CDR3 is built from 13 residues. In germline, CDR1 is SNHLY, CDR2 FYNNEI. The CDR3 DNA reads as TGTGCCAGCGTACGGACAGGGTCCTACGAGCAGTACTTC. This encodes CASVRTGSYEQYF.

The CDR3 sequence: CASSPREGTALYEQYF. CDR3 nucleotides: TGTGCCAGTAGTCCGCGGGAGGGAACTGCCCTCTACGAGCAGTACTTC. J is TRBJ2-7 and V is TRBV19; 9 positions agree with TRBD2. J gave up 3 bases and V 5 bases, and 11 bases lay outside the gene matches. The germline gives CDR1 LNHDA, CDR2 SQIVND (reference sequence). The length of the CDR3 is 16 residues.

The CDR3 DNA reads TGTGCCAGCAACGCGGGAGGGCAGGGAGATACGCAGTATTTT. The encoded protein is CASNAGGQGDTQYF. The chain combines TRBV28 with TRBJ2-3, with TRBD2 matching over 9 bases. V lost 7 bases and J lost 5; bases outside the gene matches: 7. Germline lookup yields CDR1 MDHEN and CDR2 SYDVKM. The CDR3 is made up of 14 amino acids.